The rows below give T cell receptor beta chains drawn from one sample of a study of regulatory T cells in long-lasting Graves disease. MiXCR, applied by TCRdb to the multiplex PCR reads, yields one record per CDR3 protein. Here the sample spans 400,000 to 450,000 distinct CDR3 sequences, 15% being singletons. Another study also made use of these data, one on T cells in Graves' hyperthyroidism and ophthalmopathy.

Specimen: peripheral blood mononuclear cells (PBMCs), collected at new diagnosis, from a patient treated with antithyroid drugs. The receptors were sampled from a woman aged 25 to 39 with Graves disease. CDR3s include the opening cysteine and the closing phenylalanine or tryptophan. The order of the fields is D gene, clone size, V gene, J gene, CDR3 protein, CDR3 DNA. The D gene is left open where the match is weak. The size entry is marked missing in some rows and otherwise reads once, few, many or a size class.

-	-	TRBV6-5	TRBJ1-1	CASSYPGQANTEAFF	TGTGCCAGCAGTTACCCCGGGCAAGCGAACACTGAAGCTTTCTTT
-	few	TRBV5-6	TRBJ2-1	CASSFQGRVGNEQFF	TGTGCCAGCAGCTTCCAGGGTCGTGTCGGCAATGAGCAGTTCTTC
-	many	TRBV3-1	TRBJ2-1	CASSQRGTTLYNEQFF	TGTGCCAGCAGCCAGAGGGGGACTACCCTCTACAATGAGCAGTTCTTC
TRBD1	-	TRBV18	TRBJ1-1	CASSGTEYTEAFF	TGTGCCAGCTCGGGGACAGAGTACACTGAAGCTTTCTTT
-	many	TRBV15	TRBJ2-1	CATSRDPPDRRTTYNEQFF	TGTGCCACCAGCAGAGATCCCCCCGATAGGCGGACCACCTACAATGAGCAGTTCTTC
-	many	TRBV9	TRBJ2-7	CASSVAQRTYEQYF	TGTGCCAGCAGCGTAGCTCAGCGAACCTACGAGCAGTACTTC
TRBD2	many	TRBV7-9	TRBJ2-3	CASTLPGGRTDTQYF	TGTGCCAGCACTCTCCCTGGCGGGAGAACAGATACGCAGTATTTT
-	few	TRBV25-1	TRBJ1-4	CASSEWESRREKLFF	TGTGCCAGCAGTGAATGGGAAAGCCGGAGGGAAAAACTGTTTTTT
-	many	TRBV2	TRBJ2-1	CASSDWEAGPQIYNEQFF	TGTGCCAGCAGTGACTGGGAGGCGGGCCCGCAAATCTACAATGAGCAGTTCTTC
-	-	TRBV2	TRBJ1-2	CASSSGGGLQGYTF	TGTGCCAGCAGCAGTGGCGGGGGGCTGCAAGGCTACACCTTC
-	many	TRBV2	TRBJ1-4	CANARTGGEKLFF	TGTGCCAACGCCCGAACAGGAGGTGAAAAACTGTTTTTT
-	-	TRBV6-2/TRBV6-3	TRBJ2-1	CASSMRRDIVDNEQFF	TGTGCCAGCAGCATGAGGCGGGATATAGTAGACAATGAGCAGTTCTTC
TRBD1	many	TRBV11-2	TRBJ1-2	CASSNGQVVGPELNYGYTF	TGTGCCAGCAGCAACGGACAGGTCGTGGGTCCTGAGTTGAACTATGGCTACACCTTC
-	many	TRBV27	TRBJ2-3	CASSRKTTTDTQYF	TGTGCCAGCTCTAGGAAAACTACCACAGATACGCAGTATTTT
-	many	TRBV3-1	TRBJ2-7	CASSHQMARAEQYF	TGTGCCAGCAGCCACCAAATGGCCCGTGCCGAGCAGTACTTC
TRBD2	few	TRBV14	TRBJ2-7	CASSFSGTTYEQYF	TGTGCCAGCAGCTTCAGCGGGACCACCTACGAGCAGTACTTC
TRBD2	many	TRBV20-1	TRBJ2-7	CSARDLTSDSYEQYF	TGCAGTGCTAGAGATCTGACTAGCGACTCCTACGAGCAGTACTTC
TRBD2	-	TRBV7-3	TRBJ2-3	CASSLSGGTTDTQYF	TGTGCCAGCAGCTTAAGCGGGGGGACCACAGATACGCAGTATTTT
-	many	TRBV2	TRBJ1-1	CASSGARAPNTEAFF	TGTGCCAGCAGTGGAGCCCGGGCCCCGAACACTGAAGCTTTCTTT
-	many	TRBV30	TRBJ1-1	CAWRTPGANTEAFF	TGTGCCTGGAGGACCCCGGGGGCGAACACTGAAGCTTTCTTT
-	many	TRBV27	TRBJ2-1	CASSLLGREDEQFF	TGTGCCAGCAGTTTATTGGGCAGGGAGGATGAGCAGTTCTTC
-	many	TRBV10-3	TRBJ2-7	CAIKSAAGEWYEQYF	TGTGCCATCAAGTCCGCCGCAGGGGAATGGTACGAGCAGTACTTC
-	many	TRBV11-2	TRBJ2-2	CASSPLQNTGELFF	TGTGCCAGCAGCCCCCTACAGAACACCGGGGAGCTGTTTTTT
TRBD2	-	TRBV20-1	TRBJ2-3	CSASGLAGGTDTQYF	TGCAGTGCTAGTGGACTAGCGGGAGGCACAGATACGCAGTATTTT
TRBD2	many	TRBV29-1	TRBJ2-3	CSVEGQTGGDTQYF	TGCAGCGTTGAGGGCCAGACGGGGGGTGATACGCAGTATTTT
TRBD2	-	TRBV19	TRBJ2-1	CASRTSGLSSYNEQFF	TGTGCCAGCAGAACTAGCGGATTGAGCTCCTACAATGAGCAGTTCTTC
-	few	TRBV15	TRBJ1-6	CATSGRGPGSPLHF	TGTGCCACCAGCGGTAGAGGGCCGGGATCACCCCTCCACTTT
TRBD2	-	TRBV20-1	TRBJ2-1	CSARGLAGINEQFF	TGCAGTGCTAGAGGCCTAGCGGGAATCAATGAGCAGTTCTTC
-	many	TRBV19	TRBJ2-2	CASSIGAPNTGELFF	TGTGCCAGTAGTATAGGAGCGCCTAACACCGGGGAGCTGTTTTTT
-	many	TRBV4-2	TRBJ1-2	CASSPYRDGYGYTF	TGTGCCAGCAGCCCGTACAGGGACGGCTATGGCTACACCTTC
-	many	TRBV13	TRBJ2-7	CASSPTARGYEQYF	TGTGCCAGCAGCCCCACTGCGAGGGGCTACGAGCAGTACTTC
TRBD1	many	TRBV19	TRBJ2-5	CASSTRDRAKETQYF	TGTGCCAGTAGTACCCGGGACAGAGCAAAGGAGACCCAGTACTTC
-	many	TRBV3-1	TRBJ2-5	CASSLRLGGEQETQYF	TGTGCCAGCAGCCTCCGACTAGGTGGAGAGCAAGAGACCCAGTACTTC
-	-	TRBV4-1	TRBJ2-7	CASSQEYGNAYEQYF	TGCGCCAGCAGCCAAGAGTATGGGAATGCCTACGAGCAGTACTTC
-	many	TRBV7-6	TRBJ2-1	CASRPTVYNEQFF	TGTGCCAGCAGGCCGACAGTCTACAATGAGCAGTTCTTC
TRBD1	few	TRBV25-1	TRBJ1-1	CASSAGTGGPWTEAFF	TGTGCCAGCAGTGCGGGGACAGGGGGGCCGTGGACTGAAGCTTTCTTT
TRBD2	many	TRBV11-3	TRBJ2-1	CASSLAPGGYNEQFF	TGTGCCAGCAGCTTAGCCCCGGGGGGTTACAATGAGCAGTTCTTC
-	many	TRBV29-1	TRBJ2-7	CSVGVGPYEQYF	TGCAGCGTTGGCGTCGGACCGTACGAGCAGTACTTC
-	few	TRBV10-1	TRBJ2-5	CASSESVTGQETQYF	TGCGCCAGCAGTGAGTCAGTTACAGGACAAGAGACCCAGTACTTC
-	many	TRBV10-3	TRBJ1-2	CAISESDRPYGYTF	TGTGCCATCAGTGAGTCGGACAGACCCTATGGCTACACCTTC
TRBD2	many	TRBV6-5	TRBJ2-5	CASSYGLVETQYF	TGTGCCAGCAGTTACGGACTAGTAGAGACCCAGTACTTC
-	-	TRBV7-9	TRBJ1-2	CASSLNGLYGYTF	TGTGCCAGCAGCTTGAACGGTCTCTATGGCTACACCTTC
-	many	TRBV24-1	TRBJ2-3	CATSDSGISTDTQYF	TGTGCCACCAGTGATTCAGGGATTAGCACAGATACGCAGTATTTT
-	-	TRBV20-1	TRBJ1-2	CSAGSTGSYYGYTF	TGCAGTGCTGGTTCCACAGGGAGTTACTATGGCTACACCTTC
-	many	TRBV12-5	TRBJ1-1	CASGLTPRTALNTEAFF	TGTGCTAGTGGTTTGACGCCCCGGACAGCCCTGAACACTGAAGCTTTCTTT
TRBD2	many	TRBV29-1	TRBJ2-1	CSVAPAGGGIYNEQFF	TGCAGCGTGGCCCCCGCGGGAGGGGGGATTTACAATGAGCAGTTCTTC
-	few	TRBV14	TRBJ1-3	CASSQDLLLTGNTIYF	TGTGCCAGCAGCCAAGACCTGTTACTGACGGGAAACACCATATATTTT
TRBD1	many	TRBV29-1	TRBJ2-7	CSVDVMGQGYEQYF	TGCAGCGTTGATGTGATGGGACAGGGGTACGAGCAGTACTTC
-	many	TRBV11-2	TRBJ2-1	CASSLGIREKSYNEQFF	TGTGCCAGCAGCTTAGGCATCCGGGAAAAGAGTTACAATGAGCAGTTCTTC
TRBD2	many	TRBV5-1	TRBJ2-1	CASRVLAGRSSYNEQFF	TGCGCCAGCAGGGTACTAGCGGGGAGGAGCTCCTACAATGAGCAGTTCTTC
TRBD1	-	TRBV19	TRBJ2-7	CASSIRQGQGSLEQYF	TGTGCCAGTAGTATAAGGCAGGGACAGGGTAGTCTGGAGCAGTACTTC
TRBD2	-	TRBV5-1	TRBJ2-1	CASSLGLAGGTADYNEQFF	TGCGCCAGCAGCTTGGGGTTAGCGGGAGGCACGGCTGACTACAATGAGCAGTTCTTC
TRBD2	many	TRBV28	TRBJ2-5	CASSLTTPFSGGRQETQYF	TGTGCCAGCAGTTTAACAACCCCATTCTCGGGAGGACGCCAAGAGACCCAGTACTTC